A single sample gave rise to the 10 T cell receptor beta chains below, sequenced in a study of human T cells and chemical hapten exposure. Time point given: pre-sensitization, week 0. Specified treatment: therapeutic diphenylcyclopropenone sensitization with weekly scalp DPC. One entry per CDR3 protein results from TCRdb running MiXCR on the RACE reads. The data contain 150,000 to 200,000 distinct CDR3 sequences, approximately 29% of them singletons. The source was whole blood, collected in connection with sensitization to the hapten diphenylcyclopropenone (DPC). The source is a woman aged 30 to 39 with alopecia areata. Some clones in this sample may be carry-over from other donors' samples.

This clonotype was observed a handful of times. The V gene is TRBV28, the J gene TRBJ2-7; TRBD2 might be the D (7 bases). The CDR3 sequence is 15 residues long. The V gene's germline CDR1 is MDHEN and CDR2 SYDVKM. Trimming left V 4 bases short and J 10 bases short, with 23 bases between. The CDR3 is CASSSQMPLGGHQYF. CDR3 nucleotides: TGTGCCAGCAGTTCCCAGATGCCCCTGGGGGGGCATCAGTACTTC.

CDR3 residues: CASRSDSSSSYEQYF. The CDR3 bases are TGTGCCAGTCGATCGGACTCAAGCAGCTCCTACGAGCAGTACTTC. V is TRBV28 and J is TRBJ2-7; tentative D call: TRBD2 (5 bases). The V end was cut by 9 bases, the J end by 0 bases, with 18 bases between. Per the germline V gene, CDR1 is MDHEN and CDR2 is SYDVKM. The CDR3 is made up of 15 amino acids.

This clonotype was counted only a few times. V usage is TRBV9 and J usage is TRBJ2-3, with TRBD2 matching 11 bases. Germline CDR1 is SGDLS and CDR2 is YYNGEE. Germline trimming cut 1 base from V and 1 base from J; bases unmatched to any gene: 5. The CDR3 is 17 amino acids. CDR3 nucleotides: TGTGCCAGCAGCGTAAGTCTAGCGGGGGGAGGCACAGATACGCAGTATTTT. Its protein is CASSVSLAGGGTDTQYF.

J is TRBJ1-5 and V is TRBV6-1; TRBD1 is a possible D gene (6 bases). The CDR3 covers 14 residues. Germline V lookup: CDR1 MNHNS, CDR2 SASEGT. Trimming stripped 6 bases from V and 3 bases from J, with 12 bases between. The CDR3 DNA is TGTGCCAGCAGCTGGACAGACCACAATCAGCCCCAGCATTTT. It encodes CASSWTDHNQPQHF.

Only a few counts were recorded for this clonotype. The chain couples TRBV5-1 to TRBJ1-1; D is unresolved. The germline V gene has CDR1 SGHRS and CDR2 YFSETQ. Trimming cost V 0 bases and J 0 bases, with 6 bases left between them. The CDR3 runs 14 residues. CDR3 nucleotide sequence: TGCGCCAGCAGCTTGGTAGACATGAACACTGAAGCTTTCTTT. It is translated as CASSLVDMNTEAFF.

This CDR3 reads CSAPGTGGPSGYGYTF. The DNA for the CDR3 is TGCAGTGCCCCCGGGACAGGGGGACCTTCAGGCTATGGCTACACCTTC. The chain joins TRBV20-1 to TRBJ1-2; 11 nucleotides align to TRBD1. CDR3 length: 16 amino acids. V gave up 6 bases and J gave up 4 bases; unmatched junction bases: 13. Germline V gives CDR1 DFQATT, CDR2 SNEGSKA (reference sequence).

This clonotype has only a few counts. The chain links TRBV7-6 to TRBJ2-3; D may be TRBD1 or TRBD2 (5 bases each). CDR1 is SGHVS, CDR2 FNYEAQ, per germline. This CDR3 has 18 residues. Trimming stripped 1 base from V and 5 bases from J, with 22 bases between. The CDR3, as DNA: TGTGCCAGCAGCTTAGGTCCAGGGCCAGGAGGTGGCAAAGATACGCAGTATTTT. Translated, it gives CASSLGPGPGGGKDTQYF. Full variable domain (missing parts from reference TRBV7-6 and TRBJ2-3): GAGVSQSPRYKVTKRGQDVALRCDPISGHVSLYWYRQALGQGPEFLTYFNYEAQQDKSGLPNDRFSAERPEGSISTLTIQRTEQRDSAMYRCASSLGPGPGGGKDTQYFGPGTRLTVL.

This clonotype was seen a handful of times. This chain joins TRBV4-1 and TRBJ2-1; the match to TRBD2 covers 8 bases. CDR3 length: 15 residues. The V and J ends lost 1 base and 2 bases, in that order; junction bases with no gene match: 1. Germline V lookup: CDR1 MGHRA, CDR2 YSYEKL. The CDR3 region is CASSQGGRTYNEQFF. Here the CDR3 DNA reads TGCGCCAGCAGCCAAGGCGGGAGGACCTACAATGAGCAGTTCTTC.

This clonotype was seen only a few times. This sequence joins TRBV9 and TRBJ1-5; D unresolved. Trimming shortened V by 0 bases and J by 6 bases, and 7 bases separated the two germline ends. CDR1 is SGDLS, CDR2 YYNGEE, per germline. This CDR3 contains 13 residues. The CDR3 sequence is CASSVGGSQPQHF. DNA for the CDR3: TGTGCCAGCAGCGTAGGGGGATCTCAGCCCCAGCATTTT.

This chain joins TRBV20-1 and TRBJ2-1; TRBD2 is a possible D gene (6 bases). V gave up 6 bases and J gave up 3 bases, with 12 bases separating them. This CDR3 has 13 amino acids. Per germline, CDR1 DFQATT and CDR2 SNEGSKA (reference sequence). DNA of the CDR3: TGCAGTGCGAATATGGGACTCTACAATGAGCAGTTCTTC. Translated: CSANMGLYNEQFF.